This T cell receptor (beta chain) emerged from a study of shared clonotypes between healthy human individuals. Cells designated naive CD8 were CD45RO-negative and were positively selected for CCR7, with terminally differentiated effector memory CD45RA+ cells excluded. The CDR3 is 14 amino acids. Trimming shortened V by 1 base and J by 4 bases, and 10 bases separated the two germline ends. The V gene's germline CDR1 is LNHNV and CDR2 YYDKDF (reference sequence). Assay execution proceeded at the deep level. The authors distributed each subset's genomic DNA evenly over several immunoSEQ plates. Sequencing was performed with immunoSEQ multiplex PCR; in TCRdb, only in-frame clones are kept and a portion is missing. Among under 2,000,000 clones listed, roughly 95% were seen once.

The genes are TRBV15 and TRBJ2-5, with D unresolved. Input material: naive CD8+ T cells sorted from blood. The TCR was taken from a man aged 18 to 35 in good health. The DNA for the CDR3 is TGTGCCACCAGCAGAGTGGTAGATCCAGAGACCCAGTACTTC. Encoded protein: CATSRVVDPETQYF.